These 10 T cell receptor beta chains share one sample of origin, sequenced in a study of regulatory T cells in long-lasting Graves disease. Regarding time point: newly diagnosed GD, antithyroid drugs for less than 3 months. RNA extracted from PBMCs served as the sequencing template. Building the TCR beta libraries relied on iRepertoire HTBI primers, and CDR3 regions underwent Arm-PCR. TCRdb reanalysed the multiplex PCR reads using MiXCR and keeps one entry per CDR3 protein. The data show around 460,000 distinct CDR3 sequences, around 15% seen once. Another study also made use of these data, one on T cells in Graves' hyperthyroidism and ophthalmopathy.

The sample here was peripheral blood mononuclear cells (PBMCs), taken at new diagnosis, from a patient treated with antithyroid drugs. All receptors derive from a woman aged 45 to 65 with Graves disease.

The V call is TRBV7-2, the J call TRBJ2-4; TRBD2 is a possible D gene (6 bases). The CDR3 extends over 12 amino acids. Trimming stripped 6 bases from V and 11 bases from J, with 14 bases between. The germline CDR1 and CDR2 sequences are SGHTA and FQGNSA. CDR3 amino acids: CASSRDSYVQYF. As DNA, the CDR3 is TGTGCCAGCAGTCGGGACTCGTATGTTCAGTACTTC. The full variable domain, rest sourced from reference TRBV7-2 and TRBJ2-4, is GAGVSQSPSNKVTEKGKDVELRCDPISGHTALYWYRQSLGQGLEFLIYFQGNSAPDKSGLPSDRFSAERTGGSVSTLTIQRTQQEDSAVYLCASSRDSYVQYFGAGTRLSVL.

In this sample, this clonotype turned up many times. CDR3 nucleotide sequence: TGTGCCACCAGTGTTGCGGGAGCGGTCTACAATGAGCAGTTCTTC. Its protein product is CATSVAGAVYNEQFF. V is TRBV24-1 and J is TRBJ2-1; 7 bases map to TRBD2. Germline V gene lookup returns CDR1 KGHDR and CDR2 SFDVKD. The CDR3 spans 15 residues. The trim removed 5 bases at V and 3 bases at J, leaving 6 bases unmatched.

V usage is TRBV5-1 and J usage is TRBJ1-3; 8 nucleotides match TRBD1. Germline lookup yields CDR1 SGHRS and CDR2 YFSETQ. CDR3 length: 16 residues. J gave up 0 bases and V 3 bases, and 5 bases lay outside the gene matches. CDR3 sequence: CASSWGQVISGNTIYF. For the CDR3, the DNA is TGCGCCAGCAGCTGGGGACAGGTCATCTCTGGAAACACCATATATTTT.

This clonotype has at least ten counts. The chain joins TRBV24-1 to TRBJ2-3; possible D gene TRBD2, 5 bases. Trimming removed 7 bases from V and 2 bases from J, with 15 bases in between. Germline values: CDR1 KGHDR, CDR2 SFDVKD. The CDR3 totals 15 residues. The chain's CDR3 is CATSSAEAVTDTQYF. CDR3 DNA sequence: TGTGCCACCAGCTCGGCGGAGGCAGTCACAGATACGCAGTATTTT.

This clonotype appeared many times. V usage is TRBV4-2 and J usage is TRBJ2-7, with D possibly being TRBD2 (5 bases). The CDR3 runs 16 residues. Germline-derived CDR1 and CDR2 are LGHNA and YNFKEQ. Between the trimmed V and J ends, which lost 1 base and 0 bases, there was a span of 13 bases. The CDR3 DNA sequence: TGTGCCAGCAGCCAAGTTGTAGCGCCCAGCTCCTACGAGCAGTACTTC. Protein product: CASSQVVAPSSYEQYF.

Ten or more counts support this clonotype. The chain combines TRBV3-1 with TRBJ2-5; no clear D. Germline V lookup: CDR1 LGHDT, CDR2 YNNKEL (reference sequence). The CDR3 runs to 17 residues. Trimming left V 0 bases short and J 4 bases short, with 18 bases between. CDR3 in amino acids: CASSQDRYRWDGETQYF. The CDR3 nucleotides are TGTGCCAGCAGCCAAGATCGGTACCGCTGGGATGGAGAGACCCAGTACTTC.

There are a few counts of this clonotype. The gene calls are TRBV4-1 and TRBJ1-1; 8 bases map to TRBD1. Germline V gene sequence: CDR1 MGHRA, CDR2 YSYEKL. The V segment lost 0 bases and the J segment 11 bases; nucleotides outside the gene matches: 5. The CDR3 loop spans 13 amino acids. The CDR3 is CASSQEVDRAAFF. The CDR3, as DNA: TGCGCCAGCAGCCAAGAGGTGGACAGGGCCGCTTTCTTT.

This clonotype appeared many times. The chain combines TRBV18 with TRBJ2-3, with 9 bases identical to TRBD1. This CDR3 has 14 amino acids. Trimming at V came to 6 bases and at J to 7 bases, leaving 8 bases not matched to a gene. CDR1 KGHSH and CDR2 LQKENI come from the germline V gene. CDR3 sequence: CASSTGQGRNTQYF. DNA of the CDR3: TGTGCCAGCTCGACGGGACAGGGAAGGAATACGCAGTATTTT.

This clonotype was detected ten times or more. This chain uses TRBV6-2 or TRBV6-3 with TRBJ2-2, with D tentatively TRBD1 (6 bases). Deletions cut 5 bases from V and 6 bases from J, with 13 bases between. Per germline, CDR1 MNHEY and CDR2 SVGEGT. This CDR3 comprises 14 residues. The CDR3 sequence: CASSGDTIAGELFF. The DNA for the CDR3 is TGTGCCAGCAGTGGGGACACCATCGCCGGGGAGCTGTTTTTT.

This clonotype appeared a few times. V is TRBV30 and J is TRBJ2-7, with D possibly TRBD1 on 7 matching bases. Germline V gene sequence: CDR1 GTSNPN, CDR2 SVGIG (reference sequence). V gave up 4 bases and J gave up 6 bases, with 16 bases separating them. The CDR3 is 13 amino acids. DNA for the CDR3: TGTGCCTGGACCCGACAGGGACTGGGCGAGCAGTACTTC. It yields the protein CAWTRQGLGEQYF.